Below are 6 T cell receptor beta chains sequenced from a single sample in a study of tumor and adjacent non-tumor tissue in lung cancer. This sample's RNA came from whole unsorted tissue. A modified ARM-PCR protocol with three rounds of nested PCR amplified TCRbeta. TCRdb re-called the multiplex PCR reads through MiXCR, storing one row per CDR3 protein. Of 120,000 or so distinct CDR3 sequences listed, approximately 71% are singletons. The sequencing input was lung tumor tissue. The receptors originated from a man aged 25-45 years with non-small cell lung cancer.

Notes on this clonotype: A much more abundant neighbour one base away suggests this may be a read error. This sequence joins TRBV6-5 and TRBJ1-2; D perhaps matches TRBD1 (5 bases). Trimming removed 2 bases from V and 3 bases from J, with 10 bases in between. The CDR3 runs 14 residues. Germline V gene lookup returns CDR1 MNHEY and CDR2 SVGAGI. CDR3 region: CASSYGRQYYGYTF. Here the CDR3 DNA reads TGTGCCAGCAGTTACGGCAGACAGTACTATGGCTACACCTTC.

Of note for this clonotype: A much larger clone differs by one base, so this may be a read error. This chain connects TRBV6-5 to TRBJ2-2, with 7 bases aligning to TRBD2. The CDR3 spans 15 residues. Per the germline V gene, CDR1 is MNHEY and CDR2 is SVGAGI. The CDR3, as DNA: TGTGTCAGCCACCCCGGGACTATTAACACCGGGGAGCTGTTTTTT. Its translation is CVSHPGTINTGELFF.

The rearrangement joins TRBV11-2 to TRBJ2-7; 7 bases align to TRBD2. The V segment lost 5 bases and the J segment 3 bases; nucleotides outside the gene matches: 10. CDR3 size: 15 residues. CDR1 and CDR2 from the germline V gene are SGHAT and FQNNGV. As DNA, the CDR3 is TGTGCCAGCAGCCCCAACCGGGGAGGGCACTACGAGCAGTACTTC. This codes for CASSPNRGGHYEQYF.

Remarks on this clonotype: The junction does not match germline at one end; this may be a read error. The rearrangement joins TRBV20-1 to TRBJ1-6; D unresolved. CDR3 length: 15 residues. Germline V gene lookup returns CDR1 DFQATT and CDR2 SNEGSKA (reference sequence). The CDR3 DNA reads as TGCAGTGCTAGGCTCGTCGGCACTATGAATTCACCCCACCACTTT. Translation: CSARLVGTMNSPHHF.

This clonotype showed up just once. The CDR3 does not close with the conserved phenylalanine or tryptophan, likely indicating a read error. This chain links TRBV4-3 with TRBJ2-3; maybe TRBD1 (6 bases). V was cut by 0 bases and J by 1 base, with 20 bases left in between. The CDR3 contains 19 residues. The germline V gene has CDR1 LGHNA and CDR2 YSLEER. For the CDR3, the DNA is TGCGCCAGCAGCCAAGAATCTACAGGGAGATCTATGGGCACAGATACGCAGTATTCA. Its protein is CASSQESTGRSMGTDTQYS.

The chain employs TRBV14 and TRBJ1-6; a possible D gene is TRBD1 (6 bases). The CDR3 spans 15 residues. Germline V gene sequence: CDR1 SGHDN, CDR2 FVKESK. V was trimmed by 5 bases and J by 4 bases, leaving 12 bases between them. CDR3 nucleotide sequence: TGTGCCAGCAGCGCCCACAGGGATTATAATTCACCCCTCCACTTT. Its translation: CASSAHRDYNSPLHF.